The entry that follows covers one TCR beta chain sequence. As yet, its antigen is unknown. The junction departs from germline at one end; a sequencing error may be responsible. The T cell receptor alpha and beta CDR3 regions were amplified from mRNA by semiquantitative ARM-PCR. Tagged nested gene-specific primers were used first, then communal superprimers amplified exponentially. Before the second round, exonuclease removed the nested primers. TCRdb re-called the multiplex PCR reads through MiXCR, storing one row per CDR3 protein. The sample has 5,000 or so distinct CDR3 sequences, more than 65% seen once. The length of the CDR3 is 14 residues. Germline CDR1 is MNHNY and CDR2 is SVGAGI (reference sequence). Magnetic beads coated with subset-specific antibodies isolated the T cell subsets. This entry is derived from a study of relationships among human T cell subsets. Broader study findings: Across seven subsets, gene usage, CDR3 length and N-additions did not differ significantly. Over 50% of CD8+ cytotoxic sequences were in clones over 100 reads; regulatory and Th2 had few.

The specimen was total T cells sorted from blood. The sequence was obtained from a man aged 35-49 years in good health. The rearrangement links TRBV6-6 to TRBJ2-3; D gene uncertain. The DNA of the CDR3 is TGCCGAGAAACGCAGCGAACGAGCACAGATACGCAGTATTTT. Translated, it gives CRETQRTSTDTQYF.